This passage covers 26 T cell receptor beta chains from one sample sequenced in a study of control samples from healthy donors and cancer patients. TCRdb's copy holds only in-frame clones and misses some; the assay was immunoSEQ multiplex PCR. The table records some 220,000 clones, just under 95% of them present only once. The sequenced sample was blood. The receptors were gathered from a man aged 45-65 years in good health.

In regard to this clone: Germline is not matched at one junction end, which may reflect a read error. Other DNA sequences of this sample code for an identical CDR3. The CDR3 region is CASSLGYLNTEAFF. CDR3 in DNA: TGCGCCAGCAGTTTGGGGTACTTGAACACTGAAGCTTTCTTT. The chain recombines TRBV5-1 with TRBJ1-1; D not certain. From germline, CDR1 is SGHRS and CDR2 YFSETQ. The CDR3 totals 14 residues.

In its sample, this clone was seen once. CDR3 sequence: CASSLAKPGEKLFF. CDR3 sequence (DNA): TGCGCCAGCAGCTTGGCTAAACCGGGTGAAAAACTGTTTTTT. The chain recombines TRBV5-1 with TRBJ1-4, with D hard to call. V lost 0 bases, J lost 7 bases, and 10 bases lay in between. The CDR3 is made up of 14 amino acids. The germline V gene encodes CDR1 SGHRS and CDR2 YFSETQ.

This chain joins TRBV5-8 and TRBJ2-7, with TRBD1 matching 9 bases. CDR1 and CDR2 (germline): SGHTS, YDEGEE. The CDR3 totals 13 residues. V gave up 2 bases and J gave up 9 bases; unmatched junction bases: 6. CDR3 bases: TGTGCCAGCAGCTTTACAGGGGGCGCGACGCAGTACGTC. This translates into CASSFTGGATQYV.

The V and J genes are TRBV5-6 and TRBJ2-2; tentative D call: TRBD1 (6 bases). V dropped 0 bases and J dropped 1 base, with 13 bases sitting between them. This CDR3 has 17 amino acids. Germline V gene lookup returns CDR1 SGHDT and CDR2 YYEEEE. The CDR3 DNA follows: TGTGCCAGCAGCTTGGTCGATGTCAGGGGGAACACCGGGGAGCTGTTTTTT. Protein product: CASSLVDVRGNTGELFF.

V usage is TRBV11-2 and J usage is TRBJ1-2; the D is unclear. The germline gives CDR1 SGHAT, CDR2 FQNNGV. CDR3 size: 12 residues. The V end was cut by 7 bases, the J end by 5 bases, with 11 bases between. The CDR3 spells CASTIGSYGYTF. The CDR3, as DNA: TGTGCCAGCACCATCGGATCTTATGGCTACACCTTC. Complete variable domain (other parts from reference TRBV11-2 and TRBJ1-2): EAGVAQSPRYKIIEKRQSVAFWCNPISGHATLYWYQQILGQGPKLLIQFQNNGVVDDSQLPKDRFSAERLKGVDSTLKIQPAKLEDSAVYLCASTIGSYGYTFGSGTRLTVV.

The chain joins TRBV5-1 to TRBJ1-1; D possibly corresponds to TRBD1 (6 bases). The CDR3 runs to 15 residues. Germline V gives CDR1 SGHRS, CDR2 YFSETQ. V lost 4 bases and J 3 bases, leaving 16 bases between the germline ends. CDR3: CASSRAAGADTEAFF. CDR3 DNA: TGCGCCAGCAGCCGAGCGGCGGGGGCGGACACTGAAGCTTTCTTT. Full variable domain (rest looked up from reference TRBV5-1 and TRBJ1-1): KAGVTQTPRYLIKTRGQQVTLSCSPISGHRSVSWYQQTPGQGLQFLFEYFSETQRNKGNFPGRFSGRQFSNSRSEMNVSTLELGDSALYLCASSRAAGADTEAFFGQGTRLTVV.

The chain is built from TRBV3-1 (or the pseudogene TRBV3-2) and TRBJ1-6, with a possible D match to TRBD1 (5 bases). The CDR3 consists of 15 residues. V was cut by 7 bases and J by 6 bases, with 16 bases left in between. Germline loops: CDR1 LGHDT, CDR2 YNNKEL (reference sequence). In nucleotides, the CDR3 is TGTGCCAGCACTACCTTTCACGGGGGTAATTCACCCCTCCACTTT. This gives the protein CASTTFHGGNSPLHF.

CDR3 bases: TGTGCCAGCAGTGAATACCGGGGGTTGGACACCGGGGAGCTGTTTTTT. Its translation: CASSEYRGLDTGELFF. The V call is TRBV25-1, the J call TRBJ2-2; tentative D call: TRBD2 (6 bases). The V gene's germline CDR1 is MGHDK and CDR2 SYGVNS. Trimming stripped 0 bases from V and 3 bases from J, with 11 bases between. This CDR3 spans 16 amino acids. Full variable domain (remainder filled in from reference TRBV25-1 and TRBJ2-2): EADIYQTPRYLVIGTGKKITLECSQTMGHDKMYWYQQDPGMELHLIHYSYGVNSTEKGDLSSESTVSRIRTEHFPLTLESARPSHTSQYLCASSEYRGLDTGELFFGEGSRLTVL.

The chain employs TRBV27 and TRBJ1-2; 8 bases align to TRBD1. The CDR3 totals 14 residues. Germline loops: CDR1 MNHEY, CDR2 SMNVEV (reference sequence). J was trimmed by 3 bases and V by 5 bases; bases with no gene match: 5. Here the CDR3 reads CASSPTGEDYGYTF. The CDR3 region has the DNA TGTGCCAGCAGTCCGACAGGGGAAGACTATGGCTACACCTTC.

The chain has TRBV19 and TRBJ2-1; TRBD1 aligns across 7 bases. CDR1 and CDR2 from the germline V gene are LNHDA and SQIVND (reference sequence). This CDR3 has 15 residues. After removal of 6 bases from V and 0 bases from J, the junction contained 5 bases not matched to a gene. CDR3 loop: CASRPTGTSYNEQFF. In nucleotides, the CDR3 is TGTGCCAGTAGGCCGACAGGGACCTCCTACAATGAGCAGTTCTTC.

This chain joins TRBV6-6 and TRBJ2-7; D not resolved. The germline gives CDR1 MNHNY, CDR2 SVGAGI (reference sequence). V gave up 6 bases and J gave up 4 bases, with 10 bases separating them. This CDR3 spans 12 amino acids. The CDR3 nucleotides are TGTGCCAGCAGCCCCGACACGTACGAGCAGTACTTC. Its protein product is CASSPDTYEQYF.

As for this clone: The sample contains more than one DNA sequence encoding this CDR3. The V and J genes are TRBV6-6 and TRBJ1-2; D remains unclear. CDR3 size: 12 residues. V was cut by 6 bases and J by 2 bases, with 7 bases left in between. The germline V gene has CDR1 MNHNY and CDR2 SVGAGI (reference sequence). CDR3 in DNA: TGTGCCAGCAGGGCTGGGAACTATGGCTACACCTTC. Translated, it gives CASRAGNYGYTF.

This clone was recorded once. This chain joins TRBV30 and TRBJ2-7; 9 bases map to TRBD2. Germline V lookup: CDR1 GTSNPN, CDR2 SVGIG (reference sequence). V lost 0 bases and J lost 6; bases outside the gene matches: 6. This CDR3 region has 14 residues. The CDR3 bases are TGTGCCTGGAGTGTGAGTCTAGCGGGGACCGAGCAGTACTTC. Protein: CAWSVSLAGTEQYF.

The rearrangement joins TRBV6-5 to TRBJ2-7; 9 bases fit TRBD1. The germline CDR1 and CDR2 sequences are MNHEY and SVGAGI. The length of the CDR3 is 15 residues. Trimming at V came to 6 bases and at J to 2 bases, leaving 8 bases not matched to a gene. CDR3 loop: CASSIEGTGTYEQYF. CDR3 DNA sequence: TGTGCCAGCAGCATCGAAGGGACAGGGACCTACGAGCAGTACTTC.

This chain uses TRBV6-1 with TRBJ2-7; D remains ambiguous. Germline-derived CDR1 and CDR2 are MNHNS and SASEGT. CDR3 size: 12 residues. V was cut by 1 base and J by 4 bases, with 5 bases left in between. CDR3 coding DNA: TGTGCCAGCAGTGAAGTTACATACGAGCAGTACTTC. Its translation: CASSEVTYEQYF.

The CDR3 region is CASSLSNGTPNNEQFF. CDR3 bases: TGTGCCAGCAGCTTAAGCAACGGGACACCCAACAATGAGCAGTTCTTC. This chain uses TRBV11-2 with TRBJ2-1; D is perhaps TRBD1 (6 bases). Between the trimmed V and J ends, which lost 2 bases and 5 bases, there was a span of 16 bases. The germline gives CDR1 SGHAT, CDR2 FQNNGV. This CDR3 region has 16 residues.

In regard to this clone: A read error may produce the germline difference seen at one junction end. The V gene is TRBV7-7, the J gene TRBJ1-6; no clear D gene. Germline V gene lookup returns CDR1 SSHAT and CDR2 FNYEAQ (reference sequence). The CDR3 is 13 residues long. CDR3 DNA: TGTGCTAGCAGCTTGGACTCTAATTCACCCCTCCACTTT. This sequence encodes CASSLDSNSPLHF.

This sequence joins TRBV7-8 and TRBJ2-7; D unclear. CDR1 is SGHVS and CDR2 is FQNEAQ in the germline V gene. CDR3 length: 13 residues. V lost 3 bases and J 0 bases, leaving 6 bases between the germline ends. The CDR3 is CASSFDNSYEQYV. The CDR3 nucleotides read TGTGCCAGCAGCTTCGACAACTCCTACGAGCAGTACGTC.

This chain links TRBV2 with TRBJ1-2; D is uncertain. Germline V gives CDR1 SNHLY, CDR2 FYNNEI. Trimming left V 4 bases short and J 3 bases short, with 9 bases between. The CDR3 is 13 amino acids. As DNA, the CDR3 is TGTGCCAGCAGTGTTATTCTCGACTATGGCTACACCTTC. Its protein is CASSVILDYGYTF.

This rearrangement joins TRBV2 to TRBJ2-4; D is unresolved. The CDR3 extends over 15 amino acids. Trimming removed 4 bases at V and 3 bases at J, with 13 bases between. CDR1 is SNHLY and CDR2 is FYNNEI in the germline V gene. CDR3 region: CASSGIGLSKNIQYF. CDR3 in DNA: TGTGCCAGCAGTGGTATAGGCCTTAGCAAAAACATTCAGTACTTC.

This sequence joins TRBV10-2 and TRBJ1-5; no reliable D call. Germline V gives CDR1 WSHSY, CDR2 SAAADI. CDR3 length equals 13 residues. Deletions cut 10 bases from V and 6 bases from J, with 16 bases between. CDR3 sequence reads: CATHKVIGQPQHF. CDR3 in DNA: TGCGCCACCCACAAAGTCATCGGTCAGCCCCAGCATTTT.

The chain uses TRBV6-2 or TRBV6-3 and TRBJ1-5; D gene unclear. Germline loops: CDR1 MNHEY, CDR2 SVGEGT. The V gene lost 0 bases and the J gene lost 4 bases, with 13 bases spanning the gap. CDR3 length: 16 residues. The CDR3 DNA follows: TGTGCCAGCAGTTACTCCTCCGGGGTGGGAAATCAGCCCCAGCATTTT. Translating gives CASSYSSGVGNQPQHF.

CDR3 in DNA: TGTGCCAGCAGTCCCTCTTGGGGAACCTACTCCTACGAGCAGTACTTC. Its translation: CASSPSWGTYSYEQYF. The chain has TRBV27 and TRBJ2-7; D gene ambiguous. V lost 5 bases and J 0 bases, leaving 17 bases between the germline ends. Germline V lookup: CDR1 MNHEY, CDR2 SMNVEV (reference sequence). This CDR3 is 16 amino acids long.

The CDR3 nucleotides read TGTGCCAGCAGCTTATTCCAAGGTTCACCCCTCCACTTT. Translation gives CASSLFQGSPLHF. This chain links TRBV7-2 with TRBJ1-6; D remains ambiguous. The germline V and J ends were trimmed by 2 bases and 9 bases, with 8 bases remaining between them. CDR1 is SGHTA and CDR2 is FQGNSA in the germline V gene. The CDR3 runs 13 residues.

The rearrangement links TRBV5-1 to TRBJ2-5, with no clear D. Germline assignment: CDR1 SGHRS and CDR2 YFSETQ. The V end lost 0 bases, the J end lost 1 base, and 7 bases lay between the germline ends. The CDR3 has 14 residues. CDR3 DNA: TGCGCCAGCAGCTTGGGCTACATCCAAGAGACCCAGTACTTC. As protein: CASSLGYIQETQYF.

The rearrangement joins TRBV28 to TRBJ2-4; D ambiguous. CDR1 and CDR2 from the germline V gene are MDHEN and SYDVKM. Trimming left V 9 bases short and J 0 bases short, with 15 bases between. CDR3 size: 15 residues. The CDR3 reads CASQAPRKAKNIQYF. As DNA, the CDR3 is TGTGCCAGTCAGGCCCCACGGAAAGCCAAAAACATTCAGTACTTC. Drawing the rest from reference TRBV28 and TRBJ2-4, the complete variable domain is DVKVTQSSRYLVKRTGEKVFLECVQDMDHENMFWYRQDPGLGLRLIYFSYDVKMKEKGDIPEGYSVSREKKERFSLILESASTNQTSMYLCASQAPRKAKNIQYFGAGTRLSVL.